This note documents a single T cell receptor beta chain sequence. Per germline, CDR1 SGHTA and CDR2 FQGNSA. There are 13 residues in the CDR3. With 3 bases clipped from V and 4 bases from J, the junction kept 1 base outside the gene matches. This sample was included in a study of CD8+ T cells in alopecia areata. It was cDNA, reverse transcribed from extracted RNA, that served as the sequencing template. The data were produced by immunoSEQ multiplex PCR, yet TCRdb's version contains in-frame clones alone and is incomplete. This sample has around 200,000 clones, with approximately 60% found just once. As to treatment: oral pan-JAK inhibitor, 5-10 mg twice daily.

The material was CD4+ T cells sorted from blood, obtained at week 4, from a patient treated with tofacitinib. The receptor was derived from a human donor with alopecia areata. The chain carries TRBV7-2 and TRBJ2-3; the match to TRBD1 covers 7 bases. The CDR3, as DNA: TGTGCCAGCAGCTTCCAGGGGGCAGATACGCAGTATTTT. Encoded protein: CASSFQGADTQYF.